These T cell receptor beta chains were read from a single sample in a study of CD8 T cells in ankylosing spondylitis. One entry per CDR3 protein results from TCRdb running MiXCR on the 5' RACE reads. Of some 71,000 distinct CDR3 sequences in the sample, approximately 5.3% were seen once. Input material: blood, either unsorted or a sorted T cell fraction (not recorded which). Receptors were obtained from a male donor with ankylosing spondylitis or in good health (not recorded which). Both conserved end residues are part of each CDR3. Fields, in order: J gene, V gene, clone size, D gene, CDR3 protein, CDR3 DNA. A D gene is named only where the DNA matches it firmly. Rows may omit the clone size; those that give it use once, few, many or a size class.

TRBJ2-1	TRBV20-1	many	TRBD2	CSARTSGGEPEQFF	TGCAGTGCCCGAACTAGCGGGGGGGAGCCTGAGCAGTTCTTC
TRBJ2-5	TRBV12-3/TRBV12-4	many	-	CASSLGTGKKTQYF	TGTGCCAGCAGTTTAGGCACAGGGAAAAAGACCCAGTACTTC
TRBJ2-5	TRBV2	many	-	CASMFGGKETQYF	TGTGCCAGCATGTTCGGGGGTAAAGAGACCCAGTACTTC
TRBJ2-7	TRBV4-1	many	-	CASSQVAGVAYEQYF	TGCGCCAGCAGCCAAGTTGCAGGGGTAGCCTACGAGCAGTACTTC
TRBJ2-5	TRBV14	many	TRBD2	CASSQDPPVGGGTQYF	TGTGCCAGCAGCCAAGACCCCCCGGTGGGGGGGGGGACCCAGTACTTC
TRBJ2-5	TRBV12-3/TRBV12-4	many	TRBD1	CASSLGDSPKETQYF	TGTGCCAGCAGTTTAGGGGACAGTCCCAAAGAGACCCAGTACTTC
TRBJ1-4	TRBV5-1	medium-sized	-	CASSLGQFNEKLFF	TGCGCCAGCAGCTTGGGGCAGTTCAATGAAAAACTGTTTTTT
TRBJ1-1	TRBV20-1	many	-	CSATGPMNTEAFF	TGCAGTGCTACGGGCCCAATGAACACTGAAGCTTTCTTT
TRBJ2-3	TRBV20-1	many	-	CSATGSGEITDTQYF	TGCAGTGCTACCGGTAGCGGCGAGATCACAGATACGCAGTATTTT
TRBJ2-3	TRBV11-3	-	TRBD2	CASSPHRGEDTDTQYF	TGTGCCAGCAGCCCCCACCGGGGGGAGGACACAGATACGCAGTATTTT
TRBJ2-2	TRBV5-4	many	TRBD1	CASSSDRGNTGELFF	TGTGCCAGCAGCTCCGACAGGGGGAACACCGGGGAGCTGTTTTTT
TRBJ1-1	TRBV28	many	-	CASSPVSLNTEAFF	TGTGCCAGCAGTCCCGTCTCGCTGAACACTGAAGCTTTCTTT
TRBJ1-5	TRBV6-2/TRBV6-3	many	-	CASSYRTMGQPQHF	TGTGCCAGCAGTTACCGGACAATGGGACAGCCCCAGCATTTT